This T cell receptor beta chain was captured in a study of graft-versus-host responses after intestinal transplantation. Whole-study context: Grafts that recipients had were multivisceral, liver-intestinal, or isolated intestinal transplants. Regarding the study as a whole: Graft-donor T cell macrochimerism in patients accompanied high graft-versus-host to host-versus-graft clonal ratios in allografts.

This CDR3 has 14 amino acids. J gave up 2 bases and V 6 bases, and 8 bases lay outside the gene matches. Germline values: CDR1 SQVTM, CDR2 ANQGSEA. The method was immunoSEQ multiplex PCR; TCRdb's version includes in-frame clones alone and lacks a portion of them. The sample carries 21,000 or so clones, about 60% recorded once. Dividing CFSE-low CD3+CD4+ and CD3+CD8+ responders were isolated by sorting after the reaction. The source material was alloreactive CD4+ T cells from a mixed lymphocyte reaction culture, sampled before intestinal transplant. Subset noted: CFSE-low proliferating T cells sorted from approximately 6-day pre-transplant mixed lymphocyte reaction (GvH or HvG direction). The chain recombines TRBV29-1 with TRBJ2-7; 9 positions agree with TRBD1. The sequence came from a human patient who received an intestinal transplant. The CDR3 region is CSVRPGQGTYEQYF. The CDR3 DNA follows: TGCAGCGTGCGACCGGGACAGGGCACCTACGAGCAGTACTTC.